The 16 T cell receptor beta chains reported below all come from one sample, sequenced in a study of GPR56 and killer-like receptors on CD4 memory cells (dated by TCRdb to between 2018 and 2021). Before TCRbeta sequencing, fluorescence-activated cell sorting was used to enrich five KLR/GPR56-defined CD4+ populations. The instrument was an Illumina HiSeq 2500. Once TCRdb had reprocessed the reads, it stored one entry per CDR3 protein sequence and supplied no DNA. The sample table records 2,400 or so distinct CDR3 sequences. The ten largest clones represent 4% of the sample. The sample taken for sequencing was memory CD4+ T cells from blood. Receptors were obtained from a human donor in good health.

Frequency places this clonotype as medium-sized. J is TRBJ2-5 and V is TRBV19; the TCRdb call, TRBD2, lacks DNA for checking. The CDR3 has 19 amino acids. Looked up from germline, CDR1 is LNHDA and CDR2 is SQIVND (reference sequence). This chain's CDR3 is CASSSERNRLAGRQETQYF.

The rearrangement links TRBV19 to TRBJ2-7; TCRdb's D gene call, TRBD1, goes unchecked for lack of DNA. Per germline, CDR1 LNHDA and CDR2 SQIVND (reference sequence). This CDR3 comprises 13 residues. This CDR3 is CASTRDDRNEQYF.

This clonotype is deemed medium-sized by its frequency. This chain connects TRBV18 to TRBJ1-2. CDR1 and CDR2 (germline): KGHSH, LQKENI. The CDR3 consists of 13 residues. CDR3: CASSRQGGDGYTF.

Judged by frequency, this clonotype is large. This chain uses TRBV19 with TRBJ2-1; TCRdb reports TRBD2, a call that lacks DNA to check it against. This CDR3 has 16 residues. Germline CDR1 and CDR2: LNHDA and SQIVND (reference sequence). The CDR3 loop is CASSTGRAGGYNEQFF.

The chain has TRBV5-5 and TRBJ1-5. Germline values: CDR1 SGHKS, CDR2 YYEKEE (reference sequence). The CDR3 spans 14 residues. The CDR3 region is CASSTGSLNQPQHF.

Frequency places this clonotype as large. The chain's CDR3 is CAIRDRRAYGYTF. The chain employs TRBV10-3 and TRBJ1-2. The length of the CDR3 is 13 residues. Germline-derived CDR1 and CDR2 are ENHRY and SYGVKD.

This clonotype is medium-sized (0.01 to 0.1%) by frequency. The chain uses TRBV15 and TRBJ1-6. CDR1 is LNHNV, CDR2 YYDKDF, per germline (reference sequence). CDR3 length equals 15 residues. This CDR3 reads CATSRVSQNNSPLHF.

By frequency, this clonotype is medium-sized. The rearrangement joins TRBV27 to TRBJ2-5; TCRdb gives TRBD1 as the D gene, but with no DNA this cannot be confirmed. The V gene's germline CDR1 is MNHEY and CDR2 SMNVEV (reference sequence). The CDR3 sequence is 13 residues long. The CDR3 region is CASSPWTRETQYF.

The CDR3 loop reads CASSSRLITGELFF. V usage is TRBV7-2 and J usage is TRBJ2-2. The CDR3 covers 14 residues. Germline-derived CDR1 and CDR2 are SGHTA and FQGNSA.

Its frequency marks this clonotype as medium-sized. J is TRBJ2-2 and V is TRBV19; TCRdb designates TRBD2, a call that cannot be tested without DNA. The CDR3 runs to 11 residues. The germline gives CDR1 LNHDA, CDR2 SQIVND (reference sequence). CDR3 in amino acids: CATKEGGELFF.

This clonotype is deemed medium-sized by its frequency. The chain has TRBV7-9 and TRBJ1-1. The CDR3 extends over 14 amino acids. Germline CDR1 reads SEHNR; CDR2 reads FQNEAQ (reference sequence). Here the CDR3 reads CASSLVFPNTEAFF.

The CDR3 reads CASSLEPGSYNSPLHF. The J gene is TRBJ1-6, the V gene TRBV5-5. The CDR3 has 16 residues. In germline, CDR1 is SGHKS, CDR2 YYEKEE (reference sequence).

The chain joins TRBV12-3 or TRBV12-4 to TRBJ1-5; no DNA is available, so the TRBD1 call from TCRdb remains unchecked. This CDR3 spans 14 amino acids. The CDR3 loop is CASRTDSSNQPQHF.

V and J are TRBV20-1 and TRBJ2-7; the D gene TCRdb calls, TRBD2, cannot be checked with no DNA. CDR1 DFQATT and CDR2 SNEGSKA come from the germline V gene (reference sequence). The CDR3 has 14 amino acids. The CDR3 is CSAELTSGRYEQYF.

V and J are TRBV20-1 and TRBJ1-4; TCRdb names TRBD1, which stays unverified in the absence of DNA. Germline loops: CDR1 DFQATT, CDR2 SNEGSKA (reference sequence). The CDR3 sequence is 14 residues long. The CDR3 protein is CSAHNRNRREKLFF.

Frequency places this clonotype as medium-sized (0.01 to 0.1%). The rearrangement joins TRBV5-4 to TRBJ2-1; TCRdb designates TRBD1, a call that cannot be tested without DNA. In germline, CDR1 is SGHNT, CDR2 YYREEE (reference sequence). There are 16 residues in the CDR3. CDR3 in amino acids: CASSRRAPSSYNEQFF. The full variable domain, in which reference TRBV5-4 and TRBJ2-1 provide the parts outside the CDR3, is ETGVTQSPTHLIKTRGQQVTLRCSSQSGHNTVSWYQQALGQGPQFIFQYYREEENGRGNFPPRFSGLQFPNYSSELNVNALELDDSALYLCASSRRAPSSYNEQFFGPGTRLTVL.